This T cell receptor (beta chain) was found in a study of cytomegalovirus exposure and HLA in healthy donors. Points on this clone: Other DNA sequences in the sample encode the same CDR3.

The primer mix had 60 Vbeta and 13 Jbeta primers. Assay used: immunoSEQ multiplex PCR; TCRdb lists only in-frame clones, some missing. The sample features around 70,000 clones, with roughly 0.9% in its top ten. Trimming took off 5 bases at V and 2 bases at J, with 13 bases between the two ends. The length of the CDR3 is 16 residues. Germline lookup yields CDR1 LNHDA and CDR2 SQIVND (reference sequence). The sequenced sample was PBMCs. This receptor was obtained from a boy between 10 and 17 years old in good health and CMV-seronegative. This chain links TRBV19 with TRBJ1-6; maybe TRBD1 (5 bases). The CDR3 DNA follows: TGTGCCAGTAGTTTGGGGCCGCCGGCCTATAATTCACCCCTCCACTTT. Its translation: CASSLGPPAYNSPLHF.